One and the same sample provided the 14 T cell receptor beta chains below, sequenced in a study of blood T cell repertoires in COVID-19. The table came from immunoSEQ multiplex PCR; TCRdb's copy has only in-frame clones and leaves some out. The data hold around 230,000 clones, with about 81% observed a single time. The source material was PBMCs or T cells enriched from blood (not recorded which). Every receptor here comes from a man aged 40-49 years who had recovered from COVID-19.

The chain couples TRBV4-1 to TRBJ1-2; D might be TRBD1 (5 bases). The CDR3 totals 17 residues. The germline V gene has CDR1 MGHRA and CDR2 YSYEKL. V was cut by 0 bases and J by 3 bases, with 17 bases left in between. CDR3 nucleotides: TGCGCCAGCAGCCAAGATCCGGATCTTGGGGGGGACTATGGCTACACCTTC. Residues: CASSQDPDLGGDYGYTF.

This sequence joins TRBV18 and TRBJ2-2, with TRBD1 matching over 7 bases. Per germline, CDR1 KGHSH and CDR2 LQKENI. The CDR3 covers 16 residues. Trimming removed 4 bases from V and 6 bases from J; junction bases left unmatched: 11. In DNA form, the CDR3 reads TGTGCCAGCTCACTCGGGACAGTGGGACGCCCCGGGGAGCTGTTTTTT. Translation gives CASSLGTVGRPGELFF.

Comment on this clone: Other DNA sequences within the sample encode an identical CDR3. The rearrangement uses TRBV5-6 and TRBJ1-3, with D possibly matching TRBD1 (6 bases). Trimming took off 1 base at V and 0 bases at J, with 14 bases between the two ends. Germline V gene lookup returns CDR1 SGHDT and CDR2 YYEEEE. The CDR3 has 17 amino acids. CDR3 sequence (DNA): TGTGCCAGCAGCTTGTCGGGACAAGGTTTCTCTGGAAACACCATATATTTT. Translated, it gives CASSLSGQGFSGNTIYF.

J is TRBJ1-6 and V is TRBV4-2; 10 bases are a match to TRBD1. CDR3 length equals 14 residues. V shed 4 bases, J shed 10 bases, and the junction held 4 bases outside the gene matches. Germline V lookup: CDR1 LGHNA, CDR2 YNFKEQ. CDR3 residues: CASSLGTGDSPLHF. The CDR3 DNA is TGTGCCAGCAGCCTCGGGACAGGGGACTCACCCCTCCACTTT.

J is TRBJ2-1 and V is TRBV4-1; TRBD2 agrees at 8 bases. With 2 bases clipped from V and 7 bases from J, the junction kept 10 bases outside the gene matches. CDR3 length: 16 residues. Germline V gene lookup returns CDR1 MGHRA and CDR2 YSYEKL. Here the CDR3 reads CASSQSRSGRLNEQFF. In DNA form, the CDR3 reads TGCGCCAGCAGCCAATCTCGGAGCGGGAGACTTAATGAGCAGTTCTTC.

The CDR3 nucleotides read TGTGCCAGCAGCCGACTAGCGGGGGGTCAAGAGACCCAGTACTTC. It yields the protein CASSRLAGGQETQYF. The rearrangement joins TRBV7-3 to TRBJ2-5, with 13 bases identical to TRBD2. Trimming at V came to 5 bases and at J to 2 bases, leaving 2 bases not matched to a gene. The CDR3 sequence is 15 residues long. Germline-derived CDR1 and CDR2 are SGHTA and FQGTGA.

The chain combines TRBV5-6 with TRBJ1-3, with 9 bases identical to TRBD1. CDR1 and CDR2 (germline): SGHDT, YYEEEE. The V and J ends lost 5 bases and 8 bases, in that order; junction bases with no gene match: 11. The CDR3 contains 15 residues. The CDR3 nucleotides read TGTGCCAGCAGTTTGCTGGGACAGGGAGGCCACACCATATATTTT. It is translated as CASSLLGQGGHTIYF. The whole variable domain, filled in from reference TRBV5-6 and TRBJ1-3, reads DAGVTQSPTHLIKTRGQQVTLRCSPKSGHDTVSWYQQALGQGPQFIFQYYEEEERQRGNFPDRFSGHQFPNYSSELNVNALLLGDSALYLCASSLLGQGGHTIYFGEGSWLTVV.

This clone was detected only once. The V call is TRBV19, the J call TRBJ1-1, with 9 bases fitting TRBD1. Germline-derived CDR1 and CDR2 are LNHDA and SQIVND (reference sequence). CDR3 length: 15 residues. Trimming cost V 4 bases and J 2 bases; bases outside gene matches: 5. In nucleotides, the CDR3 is TGTGCCAGTAGTAACACAGGGGGCCCCAACACTGAAGCTTTCTTT. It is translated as CASSNTGGPNTEAFF.

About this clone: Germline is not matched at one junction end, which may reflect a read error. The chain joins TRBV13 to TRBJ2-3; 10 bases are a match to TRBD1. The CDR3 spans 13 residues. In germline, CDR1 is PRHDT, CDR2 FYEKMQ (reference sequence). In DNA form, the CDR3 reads TGTGCCAGCAGGACAGGGGGCACGGATACGCAGTATTTT. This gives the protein CASRTGGTDTQYF.

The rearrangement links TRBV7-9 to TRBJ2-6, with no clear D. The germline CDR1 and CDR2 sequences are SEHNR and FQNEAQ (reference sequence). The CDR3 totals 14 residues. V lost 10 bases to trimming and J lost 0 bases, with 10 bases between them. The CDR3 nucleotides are TGTGCCACCACTTCTTCCTCTGGGGCCAACGTCCTGACTTTC. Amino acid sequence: CATTSSSGANVLTF.

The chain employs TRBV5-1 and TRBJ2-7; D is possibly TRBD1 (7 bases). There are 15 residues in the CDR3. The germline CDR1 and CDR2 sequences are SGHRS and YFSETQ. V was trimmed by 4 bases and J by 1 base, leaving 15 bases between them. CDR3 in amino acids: CASSPQSGGSYEQYF. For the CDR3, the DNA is TGCGCCAGCAGCCCCCAGTCAGGGGGGTCCTACGAGCAGTACTTC. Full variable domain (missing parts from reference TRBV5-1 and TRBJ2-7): KAGVTQTPRYLIKTRGQQVTLSCSPISGHRSVSWYQQTPGQGLQFLFEYFSETQRNKGNFPGRFSGRQFSNSRSEMNVSTLELGDSALYLCASSPQSGGSYEQYFGPGTRLTVT.

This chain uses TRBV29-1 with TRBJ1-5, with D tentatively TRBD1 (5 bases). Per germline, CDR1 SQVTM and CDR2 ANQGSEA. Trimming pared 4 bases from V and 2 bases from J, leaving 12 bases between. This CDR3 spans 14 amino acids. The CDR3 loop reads CSVAAGRGNQPQHF. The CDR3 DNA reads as TGCAGCGTTGCAGCAGGGCGCGGCAATCAGCCCCAGCATTTT.

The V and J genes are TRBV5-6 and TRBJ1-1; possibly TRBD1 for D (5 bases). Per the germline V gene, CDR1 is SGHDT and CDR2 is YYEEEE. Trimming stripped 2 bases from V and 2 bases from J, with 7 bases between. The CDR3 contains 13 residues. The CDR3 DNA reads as TGTGCCAGCAGCTTCGGGGGAAACACTGAAGCTTTCTTT. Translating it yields CASSFGGNTEAFF.

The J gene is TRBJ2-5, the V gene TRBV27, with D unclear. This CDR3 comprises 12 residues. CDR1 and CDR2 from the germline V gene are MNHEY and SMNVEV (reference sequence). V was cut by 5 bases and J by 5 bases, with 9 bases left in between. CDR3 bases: TGTGCCAGCAGTCCTACGAGGGAGACCCAGTACTTC. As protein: CASSPTRETQYF.